Listed below are T cell receptor beta chains from one sample, sequenced in a study of neoadjuvant anti-PD-1 for oral cavity cancer. TCRdb's table, derived via immunoSEQ multiplex PCR, lists solely in-frame clones and lacks some. Of roughly 24,000 clones listed, roughly 30% are singletons. Sequencing used tumor tissue, obtained after nivolumab (anti-PD-1) treatment. Receptor source: a person aged 35 to 85 with oral cavity squamous cell carcinoma. The CDR3 runs from the conserved cysteine through the conserved F or W. A D gene is named only where the DNA matches it firmly. Clone size appears in some rows only: once, few, many, or a class for an expanded clone.

TRBV5-6	TRBJ2-2	.	.	CASAESDRDTGELFF	TGTGCCAGCGCGGAAAGTGACAGAGACACCGGGGAGCTGTTTTTT
TRBV7-8	TRBJ1-5	.	.	CASSSLGGPYQPQHF	TGTGCCAGCAGCTCCCTGGGGGGGCCGTATCAGCCCCAGCATTTT
TRBV13	TRBJ1-2	many	TRBD1	CASSNLRGQNYGYTF	TGTGCCAGCAGTAACCTCAGGGGACAGAACTATGGCTACACCTTC
TRBV9	TRBJ2-7	.	.	CASSLRGSYEQYF	TGTGCCAGCAGCTTGCGCGGCTCCTACGAGCAGTACTTC
TRBV2	TRBJ2-3	.	.	CASSDPASSTDTQYF	TGTGCCAGCAGTGACCCGGCCTCTAGCACAGATACGCAGTATTTT
TRBV29-1	TRBJ2-7	few	TRBD1	CSVSRDSLYEQYF	TGCAGCGTATCTAGGGACAGCCTCTACGAGCAGTACTTC
TRBV6-6	TRBJ1-1	.	.	CASTGFLQIEAFF	TGTGCCAGCACCGGCTTTTTACAGATTGAAGCTTTCTTT
TRBV7-8	TRBJ2-7	.	.	CASSLSKTREQYF	TGTGCCAGCAGCTTAAGTAAGACGCGGGAGCAGTACTTC
TRBV4-1	TRBJ1-2	few	TRBD1	CASSRSGQQNGYTF	TGCGCCAGCAGCAGGTCGGGACAGCAAAATGGCTACACCTTC
TRBV11-2	TRBJ1-2	.	.	CASSSEKPGYTF	TGTGCCAGCAGCTCAGAAAAACCCGGCTACACCTTC
TRBV28	TRBJ1-2	.	.	CASSLNRVSGYTF	TGTGCCAGCAGTTTAAACAGGGTGTCTGGCTACACCTTC
TRBV7-2	TRBJ1-4	few	.	CASSLSSSNEKLFF	TGTGCCAGCAGCTTATCATCCTCTAATGAAAAACTGTTTTTT
TRBV5-1	TRBJ1-2	few	.	CASRDLLSLGYTF	TGCGCCAGCCGGGACCTCCTCTCCCTTGGCTACACCTTC
TRBV6-5	TRBJ1-6	few	TRBD1	CASSSTGGKNSPLHF	TGTGCCAGCAGTTCTACAGGGGGCAAAAATTCACCCCTCCACTTT
TRBV28	TRBJ1-2	few	.	CASSTAGLAYGYTF	TGTGCCAGCAGCACCGCAGGGTTGGCCTATGGCTACACCTTC
TRBV15	TRBJ1-5	.	TRBD1	CATPGQGWVSNQPQHF	TGTGCCACCCCAGGACAGGGATGGGTTAGCAATCAGCCCCAGCATTTT
TRBV2	TRBJ2-7	.	TRBD1	CASSSTGGRSYEQYF	TGTGCCAGCAGCTCTACAGGGGGTCGCTCCTACGAGCAGTACTTC
TRBV7-3	TRBJ2-7	few	.	CASSLTRQGGQYF	TGTGCCAGCAGCTTAACAAGGCAGGGAGGGCAGTACTTC
TRBV13	TRBJ2-7	once	TRBD2	CASSLTSGVKYGEQYF	TGTGCCAGCAGTTTGACTAGCGGGGTGAAGTATGGCGAGCAGTACTTC
TRBV7-8	TRBJ1-5	.	TRBD1	CASSFAGQGRLDQPQHF	TGTGCCAGCAGTTTTGCGGGACAGGGAAGGTTAGATCAGCCCCAGCATTTT
TRBV2	TRBJ1-2	many	.	CASSEARGSNYGYTF	TGTGCCAGCAGTGAAGCTCGGGGCTCCAACTATGGCTACACCTTC
TRBV7-8	TRBJ1-5	.	TRBD1	CASSLHRQGWTPQHF	TGTGCCAGCAGCTTACATCGACAGGGATGGACGCCCCAGCATTTT
TRBV7-8	TRBJ2-4	few	.	CASSLLVQAAKNIQYF	TGTGCCAGCAGCCTTCTGGTCCAAGCGGCCAAAAACATTCAGTACTTC
TRBV11-3	TRBJ2-3	.	TRBD2	CASSSPSGGGTDTQYF	TGTGCCAGCAGCTCACCCTCTGGGGGGGGCACAGATACGCAGTATTTT
TRBV2	TRBJ1-1	few	.	CASSEFSENTEAFF	TGTGCCAGCAGTGAATTCTCAGAGAACACTGAAGCTTTCTTT
TRBV5-1	TRBJ2-3	.	.	CASSLGQFKDTQYF	TGCGCCAGCAGCTTGGGTCAGTTTAAAGATACGCAGTATTTT
TRBV25-1	TRBJ1-2	.	.	CASTPQGGGYTF	TGTGCCAGCACACCACAGGGAGGTGGCTACACCTTC
TRBV5-6	TRBJ2-4	many	.	CASSFIAKNIQYF	TGTGCCAGCAGCTTCATTGCCAAAAACATTCAGTACTTC
TRBV5-1	TRBJ2-1	medium-sized	.	CASSLVQTDNEQFF	TGCGCCAGCAGCTTGGTTCAGACTGACAATGAGCAGTTCTTC
TRBV5-1	TRBJ2-2	few	.	CASSLMGNTGELFF	TGCGCCAGCAGCTTGATGGGGAACACCGGGGAGCTGTTTTTT
TRBV9	TRBJ1-2	few	.	CASSGGSGVYGYTF	TGTGCCAGCAGCGGTGGGTCAGGGGTCTATGGCTACACCTTC
TRBV5-8	TRBJ1-5	.	.	CASSWTPGWGGSNQPQHF	TGTGCCAGCAGCTGGACTCCTGGATGGGGAGGGAGCAATCAGCCCCAGCATTTT
TRBV5-1	TRBJ1-5	few	.	CASSRWGGDQPQHF	TGCGCCAGCAGCCGGTGGGGGGGAGATCAGCCCCAGCATTTT
TRBV5-1	TRBJ2-7	.	TRBD1	CASSLGTGAYEQYF	TGCGCCAGCAGCCTAGGGACAGGAGCCTACGAGCAGTACTTC
TRBV11-1	TRBJ2-7	few	.	CASSLEPGDGGSYEQYF	TGTGCCAGCAGCTTAGAGCCAGGGGACGGGGGCTCCTACGAGCAGTACTTC
TRBV28	TRBJ2-3	.	.	CASSPPGASPSTDTQYF	TGTGCCAGCAGTCCCCCAGGGGCTAGCCCTAGCACAGATACGCAGTATTTT
TRBV2	TRBJ2-7	few	.	CASSVGTEFEQYF	TGTGCCAGCAGTGTAGGGACGGAGTTCGAGCAGTACTTC
TRBV5-1	TRBJ2-7	.	.	CASSTGTGGQEQYF	TGCGCCAGCAGCACCGGGACCGGCGGGCAAGAGCAGTACTTC
TRBV28	TRBJ1-4	.	TRBD1	CASSPGQGHEKLFF	TGTGCCAGCAGTCCGGGACAGGGTCATGAAAAACTGTTTTTT
TRBV29-1	TRBJ2-7	.	.	CSVPGTGQHEQYF	TGCAGCGTTCCAGGTACGGGACAACACGAGCAGTACTTC
TRBV27	TRBJ2-2	few	.	CASSIRQRTGELFF	TGTGCCAGCAGTATACGACAGCGCACCGGGGAGCTGTTTTTT
TRBV7-3	TRBJ1-1	.	.	CASSLNQVNTEAFF	TGTGCCAGCAGCTTAAATCAGGTGAACACTGAAGCTTTCTTT
TRBV27	TRBJ1-1	.	.	CASSLRRMNTEAFF	TGTGCCAGCAGTTTAAGACGTATGAACACTGAAGCTTTCTTT
TRBV5-4	TRBJ2-5	once	TRBD1	CASSLSRGRETQYF	TGTGCCAGCAGCTTATCCAGGGGGCGAGAGACCCAGTACTTC
TRBV9	TRBJ1-1	many	.	CASSVRPLDTEAFF	TGTGCCAGCAGCGTAAGGCCATTAGACACTGAAGCTTTCTTT
TRBV30	TRBJ2-7	medium-sized	.	CARKGAANEQYF	TGTGCCCGAAAAGGTGCGGCCAACGAGCAGTACTTC
TRBV6-5	TRBJ1-2	.	.	CASSKYRTDGYTF	TGTGCCAGCAGTAAATATCGGACAGATGGCTACACCTTC
TRBV29-1	TRBJ2-7	few	TRBD2	CSVDGGREPYEQYF	TGCAGCGTTGATGGCGGGAGAGAACCCTACGAGCAGTACTTC
TRBV4-2	TRBJ1-2	.	.	CASSQAAVSGRYGYTF	TGTGCCAGCAGCCAAGCAGCTGTATCAGGGCGCTATGGCTACACCTTC
TRBV19	TRBJ2-1	.	.	CASSRPLMGSYNEQFF	TGTGCCAGTAGTCGCCCTCTAATGGGGAGTTACAATGAGCAGTTCTTC
TRBV29-1	TRBJ1-1	few	TRBD1	CSVGTGLLEAFF	TGCAGCGTTGGGACAGGCCTGCTTGAAGCTTTCTTT
TRBV7-8	TRBJ2-5	few	TRBD1	CASSQDRGLGETQYF	TGTGCCAGCAGCCAGGACAGGGGGCTGGGAGAGACCCAGTACTTC
TRBV5-1	TRBJ2-5	.	.	CASRSDVGIQETQYF	TGCGCCAGCAGGAGTGATGTGGGGATCCAAGAGACCCAGTACTTC
TRBV19	TRBJ1-1	.	TRBD1	CASSLARGRTEAFF	TGTGCCAGTAGTCTGGCCAGGGGGAGGACTGAAGCTTTCTTT
TRBV5-6	TRBJ1-2	many	.	CASSPVGVQWYGYTF	TGTGCCAGCAGCCCCGTCGGGGTACAATGGTATGGCTACACCTTC
TRBV27	TRBJ1-2	.	.	CASSQNNYGYTF	TGTGCCAGCAGTCAGAATAACTATGGCTACACCTTC